This T cell receptor (beta chain) stems from a study of blood T cell repertoires in COVID-19. At the level of the study: From the United States, Italy and Spain came samples of acute and convalescent COVID-19. T cells, B-cell-depleted T cells, or PBMCs supplied cDNA or gDNA.

CDR3 length: 14 residues. CDR1 is GTSNPN and CDR2 is SVGIG in the germline V gene (reference sequence). With 2 bases clipped from V and 7 bases from J, the junction kept 8 bases outside the gene matches. Authors' analysis steps: Amplified reference gene primers provided the basis for estimating nucleated cell counts. Clones were read by immunoSEQ multiplex PCR, and TCRdb kept only the in-frame ones, dropping some. V and J calls and clone size are given by that table; D and trimming were obtained from the DNA. The sample gives tens of thousands of clones, 65% to 85% of which show up once; approximately 5.2% is in the top ten.

This sequence originates from a human donor in a cohort sampled during active COVID-19. The source material was peripheral blood. The V gene is TRBV30, the J gene TRBJ2-1; 7 bases match TRBD2. DNA for the CDR3: TGTGCCTGGAGTTCCCGACTAGCCAGGAATGAGCAGTTCTTC. Encoded protein: CAWSSRLARNEQFF.